The entry below gives a single T cell receptor (beta chain) sequence along with its context. No antigen is known for it. Trimming stripped 6 bases from V and 0 bases from J, with 12 bases between. CDR1 and CDR2 from the germline V gene are SGHAT and FQNNGV. CDR3 size: 15 residues. This sample stems from a study of shared clonotypes between healthy human individuals. Study-wide points: Clonotypes which were not shared had lower generation probabilities than clonotypes that all four donors shared. Shared across several donors were about 4.6% of the naive CD4 clonotypes.

Positively selected for CCR7, the CD45RO-negative cells used as naive CD8 cells excluded terminally differentiated effector memory CD45RA+ cells. The data were produced by immunoSEQ multiplex PCR, yet TCRdb's version contains in-frame clones alone and is incomplete. The data hold approximately 740,000 clones, with around 92% observed a single time. This chain links TRBV11-2 with TRBJ1-3; D unresolved. What was sequenced was naive CD8+ T cells sorted from blood. The TCR originated in a man aged 30 to 45 in good health. CDR3: CASSSGPISGNTIYF. DNA of the CDR3: TGTGCCAGCAGTTCCGGGCCCATCTCTGGAAACACCATATATTTT.